This T cell receptor beta chain was recorded in a study of OX40 agonist ivuxolimab in advanced cancers. Across the whole study: Three patients, one with hepatocellular carcinoma and two with cutaneous melanoma, responded partially.

Baseline was the first blood sampling point, followed by cycle 4 day 1 and cycle 7 day 1. Libraries were prepared by immunoSEQ multiplex PCR; TCRdb keeps only in-frame clonotypes and omits some of them. The sample yields more than 70,000 clones, approximately 85% seen once. The receptor comes from an adult with an advanced solid tumor such as melanoma, head and neck, liver or kidney cancer. The specimen comprised CD4+ or CD8+ T cells sorted from blood, sampled in a trial of the OX40 agonist ivuxolimab.

This CDR3 is CATSSAKTAFSYNEQFF. The CDR3 DNA is TGTGCCACCAGCAGTGCCAAGACAGCCTTCTCCTACAATGAGCAGTTCTTC. The chain employs TRBV15 and TRBJ2-1, with a possible D match to TRBD1 (5 bases). V lost 3 bases to trimming and J lost 0 bases, with 15 bases between them. CDR3 size: 17 residues. Germline V gene sequence: CDR1 LNHNV, CDR2 YYDKDF (reference sequence).